These 19 T cell receptor beta chains share one sample of origin, sequenced in a study of blood T cell repertoires in COVID-19. Sequencing was performed with immunoSEQ multiplex PCR; in TCRdb, only in-frame clones are kept and a portion is missing. Among fewer than 250,000 clones listed, about four fifths were seen once. The sample consisted of peripheral blood. These receptors all stem from a woman in her 70s with active or convalescent COVID-19.

The chain links TRBV6-2 or TRBV6-3 to TRBJ2-5; D is uncertain. CDR1 is MNHEY and CDR2 is SVGEGT in the germline V gene. Trimming pared 5 bases from V and 4 bases from J, leaving 11 bases between. CDR3 size: 13 residues. In nucleotides, the CDR3 is TGTGCCAGCAGTCAAACCTGGCCAGAGACCCAGTACTTC. Protein product: CASSQTWPETQYF.

J is TRBJ2-1 and V is TRBV12-3 or TRBV12-4; unclear D gene. Trimming stripped 2 bases from V and 8 bases from J, with 7 bases between. This CDR3 region has 12 residues. The CDR3 sequence: CASSLLVDEQFF. The CDR3 DNA reads as TGTGCCAGCAGTTTACTAGTGGATGAGCAGTTCTTC.

This chain joins TRBV10-3 and TRBJ2-1, with 9 positions matching TRBD1. This CDR3 region has 14 residues. Germline assignment: CDR1 ENHRY and CDR2 SYGVKD. V dropped 0 bases and J dropped 9; count of bases not matched to a gene: 3. CDR3 DNA sequence: TGTGCCATCAGTGAGTCGGGACAGGGTGGTGAGCAGTTCTTC. Its translation is CAISESGQGGEQFF.

This chain uses TRBV4-1 with TRBJ1-4; D gene unclear. The CDR3 loop spans 18 amino acids. V lost 1 base, J lost 4 bases, and 19 bases lay in between. Looked up from germline, CDR1 is MGHRA and CDR2 is YSYEKL. The CDR3 bases are TGCGCCAGCAGCCAAGTAGTGATCCCGGGATTCGGTAATGAAAAACTGTTTTTT. Its translation: CASSQVVIPGFGNEKLFF.

This chain connects TRBV9 to TRBJ1-1; 7 positions agree with TRBD1. With V trimmed by 0 bases and J by 3 bases, 2 bases remained unmatched. Germline CDR1 is SGDLS and CDR2 is YYNGEE. This CDR3 has 14 amino acids. Here the CDR3 DNA reads TGTGCCAGCAGCGTAGAAGGGGGCGACACTGAAGCTTTCTTT. This sequence encodes CASSVEGGDTEAFF.

The V and J genes are TRBV15 and TRBJ1-5; 10 bases agree with TRBD1. This CDR3 contains 20 residues. Germline V gene data show CDR1 as LNHNV and CDR2 as YYDKDF (reference sequence). Trimming cost V 4 bases and J 0 bases; bases outside gene matches: 15. As DNA, the CDR3 is TGTGCCACCAGCACGTGGGCTGGGACAGGGGTCAGAGGTAGCAATCAGCCCCAGCATTTT. It is translated as CATSTWAGTGVRGSNQPQHF.

The rearrangement links TRBV28 to TRBJ1-3; D is uncertain. V lost 8 bases and J lost 2, with 7 bases in between. Germline CDR1 is MDHEN and CDR2 is SYDVKM. CDR3 length: 12 amino acids. Here the CDR3 reads CASREAGNTIYF. Here the CDR3 DNA reads TGTGCCAGCCGGGAGGCTGGAAACACCATATATTTT. The variable domain in full, completed from reference TRBV28 and TRBJ1-3, reads DVKVTQSSRYLVKRTGEKVFLECVQDMDHENMFWYRQDPGLGLRLIYFSYDVKMKEKGDIPEGYSVSREKKERFSLILESASTNQTSMYLCASREAGNTIYFGEGSWLTVV.

This chain joins TRBV2 and TRBJ1-5; D unresolved. Germline assignment: CDR1 SNHLY and CDR2 FYNNEI. V lost 7 bases and J 0 bases, leaving 19 bases between the germline ends. The CDR3 contains 17 residues. The CDR3 loop reads CASTVYEVDSSNQPQHF. CDR3 sequence (DNA): TGTGCCAGCACCGTCTATGAGGTTGACTCTAGCAATCAGCCCCAGCATTTT.

The chain combines TRBV5-1 with TRBJ1-1; a possible D gene is TRBD1 (5 bases). Germline V gives CDR1 SGHRS, CDR2 YFSETQ. The CDR3 loop spans 16 amino acids. V was cut by 4 bases and J by 1 base, with 17 bases left in between. For the CDR3, the DNA is TGCGCCAGCAGCGGTCTTAAGACAGTTCCGAACACTGAAGCTTTCTTT. It encodes CASSGLKTVPNTEAFF.

The V gene is TRBV9, the J gene TRBJ2-3, with 7 bases that match TRBD2. The germline CDR1 and CDR2 sequences are SGDLS and YYNGEE. This CDR3 is 15 amino acids long. The junction had 6 bases not matched to a gene; V was cut back by 0 bases and J by 5 bases. The CDR3 is CASSVGASGGDTQYF. For the CDR3, the DNA is TGTGCCAGCAGCGTAGGCGCTAGCGGAGGAGATACGCAGTATTTT.

The J gene is TRBJ2-4, the V gene TRBV4-1; D might be TRBD1 (6 bases). The CDR3 sequence is 15 residues long. Germline V gives CDR1 MGHRA, CDR2 YSYEKL. V lost 2 bases, J lost 2 bases, and 10 bases lay in between. CDR3 DNA sequence: TGCGCCAGCAGCCAATTGGGGGCTCCCAAAAACATTCAGTACTTC. It translates to CASSQLGAPKNIQYF.

The genes are TRBV28 and TRBJ2-1, with D maybe TRBD1 (6 bases). Germline V gene data show CDR1 as MDHEN and CDR2 as SYDVKM. CDR3 length: 14 amino acids. V was shortened by 3 bases and J by 9 bases, with 15 bases between the two germline ends. This chain's CDR3 is CASSFTGRGVEQFF. The CDR3 DNA reads TGTGCCAGCAGTTTTACTGGCAGGGGCGTTGAGCAGTTCTTC. The whole variable domain, remainder taken from reference TRBV28 and TRBJ2-1, is DVKVTQSSRYLVKRTGEKVFLECVQDMDHENMFWYRQDPGLGLRLIYFSYDVKMKEKGDIPEGYSVSREKKERFSLILESASTNQTSMYLCASSFTGRGVEQFFGPGTRLTVL.

This sequence joins TRBV9 and TRBJ2-1, with a tentative D call TRBD2 (6 bases). CDR1 and CDR2 (germline): SGDLS, YYNGEE. With 0 bases removed from V and 11 bases from J, the gap between germline ends came to 18 bases. CDR3 length: 15 residues. The CDR3 here is CASSVAVTGAVQQFF. The DNA for the CDR3 is TGTGCCAGCAGCGTAGCGGTCACGGGAGCCGTACAGCAGTTCTTC.

Written as DNA, the CDR3 is TGTGCCAGCTCTAATCGGCGGGAGATTACCTACGAGCAGTACTTC. Protein: CASSNRREITYEQYF. This chain links TRBV6-6 with TRBJ2-7, with 7 bases aligning to TRBD2. Germline V gene lookup returns CDR1 MNHNY and CDR2 SVGAGI (reference sequence). The CDR3 extends over 15 amino acids. The V gene end was trimmed by 8 bases and the J gene end by 2 bases; junction bases not matched to a gene: 12.

On this clone itself: At one of its ends the junction is not consistent with the germline gene, which may arise from a read error. The chain combines TRBV9 with TRBJ2-1; 10 bases are a match to TRBD2. Germline V lookup: CDR1 SGDLS, CDR2 YYNGEE. CDR3 size: 16 residues. In nucleotides, the CDR3 is TGTGCCCGCAGCGGGGGGGTAGCGGGAGGCGTGAATGAGCAGTTCTTC. This gives the protein CARSGGVAGGVNEQFF.

The chain links TRBV3-1 (or the pseudogene TRBV3-2) to TRBJ2-2; 7 nucleotides line up with TRBD2. The V and J ends lost 4 bases and 6 bases, in that order; junction bases with no gene match: 11. This CDR3 spans 16 amino acids. CDR1 LGHDT and CDR2 YNNKEL come from the germline V gene (reference sequence). In nucleotides, the CDR3 is TGTGCCAGCAGCCCGAGATGGGCTAGCGGACCCGGGGAGCTGTTTTTT. Translating gives CASSPRWASGPGELFF.

V and J are TRBV23-1 and TRBJ2-4, with TRBD1 identical over 10 bases. Being an ORF, TRBV23-1 has a function that is uncertain. The CDR3 runs to 18 residues. The ends lost 4 bases at V and 0 bases at J; junction bases unmatched: 9. The CDR3 DNA sequence: TGCGCCAGCAGTCCCCCGGGACAGGGGTTACTAGCCAAAAACATTCAGTACTTC. Translation gives CASSPPGQGLLAKNIQYF.

The CDR3 sequence: CASSYPTSGGTGELFF. The CDR3 DNA sequence: TGTGCCAGCAGTTACCCCACTAGCGGAGGCACCGGGGAGCTGTTTTTT. The chain recombines TRBV6-2 or TRBV6-3 with TRBJ2-2; 8 nucleotides match TRBD2. CDR1 MNHEY and CDR2 SVGEGT come from the germline V gene. The V gene end was trimmed by 2 bases and the J gene end by 4 bases; junction bases not matched to a gene: 6. The CDR3 contains 16 residues.

This chain uses TRBV6-2 or TRBV6-3 with TRBJ2-2; D perhaps matches TRBD2 (6 bases). V was pared by 0 bases and J by 6 bases, with 14 bases between. CDR1 is MNHEY, CDR2 SVGEGT, per germline. The CDR3 has 16 amino acids. The CDR3 loop reads CASSYSQLAPPGELFF. Written as DNA, the CDR3 is TGTGCCAGCAGTTACTCGCAACTAGCTCCCCCCGGGGAGCTGTTTTTT.